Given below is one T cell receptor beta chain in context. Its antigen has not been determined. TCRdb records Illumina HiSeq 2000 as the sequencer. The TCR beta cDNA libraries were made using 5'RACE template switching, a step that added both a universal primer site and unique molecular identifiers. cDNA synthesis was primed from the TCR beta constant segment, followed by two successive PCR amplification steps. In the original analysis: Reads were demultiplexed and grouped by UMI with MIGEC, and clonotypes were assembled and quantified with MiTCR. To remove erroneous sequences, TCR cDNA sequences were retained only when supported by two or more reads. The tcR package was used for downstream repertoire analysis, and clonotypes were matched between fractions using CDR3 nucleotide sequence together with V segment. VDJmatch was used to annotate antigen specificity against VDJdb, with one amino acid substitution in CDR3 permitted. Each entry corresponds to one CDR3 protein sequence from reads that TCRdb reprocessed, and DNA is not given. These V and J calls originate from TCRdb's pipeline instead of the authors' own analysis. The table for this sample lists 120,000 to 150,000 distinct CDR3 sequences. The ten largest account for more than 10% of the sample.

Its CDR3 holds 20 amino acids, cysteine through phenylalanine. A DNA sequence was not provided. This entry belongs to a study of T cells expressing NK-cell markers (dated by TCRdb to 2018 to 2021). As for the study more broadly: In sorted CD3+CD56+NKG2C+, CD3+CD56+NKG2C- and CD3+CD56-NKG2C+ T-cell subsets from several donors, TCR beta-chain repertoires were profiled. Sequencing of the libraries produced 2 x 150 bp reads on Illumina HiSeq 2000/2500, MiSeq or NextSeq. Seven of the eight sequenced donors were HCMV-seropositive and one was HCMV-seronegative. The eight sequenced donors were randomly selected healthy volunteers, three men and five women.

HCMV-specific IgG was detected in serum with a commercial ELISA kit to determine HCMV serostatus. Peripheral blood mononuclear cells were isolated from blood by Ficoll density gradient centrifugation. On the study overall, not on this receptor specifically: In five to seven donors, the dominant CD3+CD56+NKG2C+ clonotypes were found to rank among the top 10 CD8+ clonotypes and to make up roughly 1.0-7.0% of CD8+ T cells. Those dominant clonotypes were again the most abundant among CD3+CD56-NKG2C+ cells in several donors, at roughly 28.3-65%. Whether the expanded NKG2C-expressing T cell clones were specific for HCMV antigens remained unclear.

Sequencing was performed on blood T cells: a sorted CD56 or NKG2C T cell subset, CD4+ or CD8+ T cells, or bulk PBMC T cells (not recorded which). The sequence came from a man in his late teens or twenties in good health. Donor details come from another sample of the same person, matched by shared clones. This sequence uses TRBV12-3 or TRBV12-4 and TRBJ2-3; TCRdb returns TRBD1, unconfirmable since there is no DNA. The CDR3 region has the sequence CASSFYPDTRGETITDTQYF.